A selection of T cell receptor beta chains follows, all from one sample in a study of vaccination effects on CD4 cells after COVID-19. Method: immunoSEQ multiplex PCR; TCRdb's copy keeps in-frame clones and lacks some. Seen here are around 75,000 clones, around 70% observed once, and the top ten hold around 5%. Antigens of these TCRs are unknown. The material was CD4+ T cells from PBMCs cultured with HIV peptides, obtained before COVID-19 vaccination. The receptors were gathered from a human donor who had a prior SARS-CoV-2 infection. The CDR3 runs from the conserved cysteine through the conserved F or W. D genes are given only for firm matches. Size values are once, few and many counts, or a class for expanded clones, and some rows have none.

v_gene,j_gene,abundance,d_gene,CDR3aa,CDR3nt
TRBV11-3,TRBJ2-1,few,.,CASSLEAVIRKDEQFF,TGTGCCAGCAGCTTAGAGGCTGTTATTCGTAAGGATGAGCAGTTCTTC
TRBV27,TRBJ1-1,few,TRBD1,CASSSKGGFTEAFF,TGTGCCAGCAGTTCGAAAGGGGGCTTCACTGAAGCTTTCTTT
TRBV7-6,TRBJ2-5,.,.,CASSLELETQYF,TGTGCCAGCAGCTTAGAATTGGAGACCCAGTACTTC
TRBV29-1,TRBJ1-1,.,.,CSVTGHSNTEAFF,TGCAGCGTCACGGGACACTCGAACACTGAAGCTTTCTTT
TRBV6-5,TRBJ1-5,.,TRBD1,CASSRRGTNQPQHF,TGTGCCAGCAGCCGCAGGGGGACGAATCAGCCCCAGCATTTT
TRBV12-3/TRBV12-4,TRBJ2-7,.,.,CASSMDSYNEQYF,TGTGCCAGCAGTATGGACAGTTATAACGAGCAGTACTTC
TRBV4-2,TRBJ1-4,once,TRBD1,CASSPAAGQYREKLFF,TGTGCCAGCAGCCCGGCGGCGGGACAGTATCGTGAAAAACTGTTTTTT
TRBV5-4,TRBJ1-1,.,.,CASSGTGFGEAFF,TGTGCCAGCTCCGGGACCGGTTTCGGGGAAGCTTTCTTT
TRBV4-3,TRBJ2-3,.,.,CASSLGTDRTDTQYF,TGCGCCAGCAGCCTCGGGACCGATCGCACAGATACGCAGTATTTT
TRBV2,TRBJ1-5,few,.,CASRDSPNQPQHF,TGTGCCAGCAGGGACAGCCCCAATCAGCCCCAGCATTTT
TRBV3-1/TRBV3-2,TRBJ2-2,.,.,CASSQRGAGELFF,TGTGCCAGCAGCCAGAGAGGCGCCGGGGAGCTGTTTTTT